This T cell receptor beta chain was recovered during a study of T cells in Graves' hyperthyroidism and ophthalmopathy. Study results and limitations: Blood also showed most of the thyroid clonotypes that were expanded above 0.001.

Ophthalmopathy patients had Clinical Activity Score at least 3, NOSPECS grade at least 4, duration under 3 months. PBMCs were derived from more than 8 ml fresh peripheral blood. Amplified TCR beta CDR3 regions derived from RNA transcripts. Carried out on the TCR CDR3, a first-round RT-PCR used the HTBI primer set. One entry per CDR3 protein results from TCRdb running MiXCR on the multiplex PCR reads. The sample lists over 250,000 distinct CDR3 sequences; over 20% were seen once. This clonotype was seen ten or more times. Its target is not known. The origin of this receptor is a man aged 25 to 40 with Graves' ophthalmopathy. The sample was blood.

The CDR3 region is CATSDFLAGGVTEQFF. The CDR3 DNA follows: TGTGCCACCAGTGATTTTCTAGCGGGAGGGGTAACTGAGCAGTTCTTC. The chain employs TRBV24-1 and TRBJ2-1, with 12 bases identical to TRBD2. J lost 9 bases, V lost 1 base, and 6 bases had no gene match. The CDR3 has 16 residues. Germline V gene data show CDR1 as KGHDR and CDR2 as SFDVKD.